The 22 T cell receptor beta chains listed next were all sequenced from one sample in a study of Graves' ophthalmopathy and Graves' hyperthyroidism. RNA served as the template for amplifying TCR beta CDR3 regions. The workflow started with a first-round RT-PCR run with HTBI primers and then moved on to a second-round multiplex PCR. MiXCR, applied by TCRdb to the multiplex PCR reads, yields one record per CDR3 protein. The sample contains fewer than 400,000 distinct CDR3 sequences, around 20% of which appear only once. The material sequenced was peripheral blood. Source of these receptors: a woman in her late teens or twenties with Graves' ophthalmopathy.

This clonotype was detected many times. The chain links TRBV12-3 or TRBV12-4 to TRBJ1-5, with a tentative D call TRBD1 (5 bases). V was cut by 5 bases and J by 6 bases, with 17 bases left in between. The CDR3 spans 15 residues. Here the CDR3 DNA reads TGTGCCAGCAGTCCCTCCTCAGGGTCGGGTCAGCCCCAGCATTTT. It codes for CASSPSSGSGQPQHF.

At least ten counts were recorded for this clonotype. The chain has TRBV19 and TRBJ1-3; D not resolved. The V gene's germline CDR1 is LNHDA and CDR2 SQIVND (reference sequence). The CDR3 extends over 16 amino acids. V was trimmed by 3 bases and J by 0 bases, leaving 12 bases between them. CDR3: CASSIGGLRSGNTIYF. In DNA, the CDR3 is TGTGCCAGTAGTATCGGTGGGCTCCGCTCTGGAAACACCATATATTTT.

This clonotype has a handful of counts. The V call is TRBV5-1, the J call TRBJ2-7; D perhaps matches TRBD1 (7 bases). This CDR3 has 15 amino acids. V lost 0 bases to trimming and J lost 3 bases, with 13 bases between them. Germline CDR1 reads SGHRS; CDR2 reads YFSETQ. The CDR3: CASSLDPGGNYEQYF. The CDR3 DNA is TGCGCCAGCAGCTTGGACCCAGGGGGGAACTACGAGCAGTACTTC.

This clonotype was counted many times. This chain links TRBV6-1 with TRBJ1-1; 8 positions match TRBD1. Germline lookup yields CDR1 MNHNS and CDR2 SASEGT. The CDR3 sequence is 14 residues long. Trimming cost V 6 bases and J 5 bases; bases outside gene matches: 8. CDR3 in amino acids: CASRPTGGETEAFF. The CDR3 coding sequence is TGTGCCAGCAGGCCAACAGGGGGGGAAACTGAAGCTTTCTTT.

The chain couples TRBV5-6 to TRBJ2-2; D not resolved. The germline V gene encodes CDR1 SGHDT and CDR2 YYEEEE. The CDR3 is 14 amino acids. V was pared by 5 bases and J by 5 bases, with 13 bases between. DNA for the CDR3: TGTGCCAGCAGTTCTTACTGGTATACCGGGGAGCTGTTTTTT. This encodes CASSSYWYTGELFF.

This clonotype has at least ten counts. The rearrangement uses TRBV30 and TRBJ1-1; no clear D gene. Germline CDR1 is GTSNPN and CDR2 is SVGIG (reference sequence). This CDR3 has 12 amino acids. Trimming removed 4 bases from V and 4 bases from J, with 10 bases in between. The CDR3 region has the DNA TGTGCCTGGACCCCGTGGGGCACTGAAGCTTTCTTT. Encoded protein: CAWTPWGTEAFF.

This clonotype appeared once. The chain combines TRBV5-6 with TRBJ1-5; D perhaps matches TRBD1 (6 bases). The germline gives CDR1 SGHDT, CDR2 YYEEEE. This CDR3 is 20 amino acids long. V lost 8 bases, J lost 0 bases, and 30 bases lay in between. The CDR3 region has the DNA TGTGCCAGTAGTACTATGAGTGGGGGCCGTCAAATATATAGCAATCAGCCCCAGCATTTT. This gives the protein CASSTMSGGRQIYSNQPQHF.

This clonotype came up many times. CDR3 coding DNA: TGCAGCGCTGCCACTCGACGGACTATGAACACTGAAGCTTTCTTT. Its protein product is CSAATRRTMNTEAFF. The chain joins TRBV29-1 to TRBJ1-1; no definite D call. Germline values: CDR1 SQVTM, CDR2 ANQGSEA. Trimming removed 7 bases from V and 0 bases from J, with 18 bases in between. There are 15 residues in the CDR3. The full variable domain, completed using reference TRBV29-1 and TRBJ1-1, is SAVISQKPSRDICQRGTSLTIQCQVDSQVTMMFWYRQQPGQSLTLIATANQGSEATYESGFVIDKFPISRPNLTFSTLTVSNMSPEDSSIYLCSAATRRTMNTEAFFGQGTRLTVV.

The V and J genes are TRBV20-1 and TRBJ2-7, with TRBD2 as a possible D gene (5 bases). The CDR3 runs to 17 residues. The V and J ends lost 0 bases and 4 bases respectively, with 22 bases between them. The germline gives CDR1 DFQATT, CDR2 SNEGSKA (reference sequence). The CDR3, as DNA: TGCAGTGCTAGAGAAGGGAGAGTGGACGCTAGGAGGTACGAGCAGTACTTC. It translates to CSAREGRVDARRYEQYF.

Ten or more counts support this clonotype. The V call is TRBV28, the J call TRBJ2-4, with D hard to call. The ends were cut back, 6 bases at V and 2 bases at J, with 8 bases in the middle. The CDR3 is 13 residues long. Germline values: CDR1 MDHEN, CDR2 SYDVKM. The CDR3 DNA is TGTGCCAGCAGCCACAATTCCAAAAACATTCAGTACTTC. This sequence encodes CASSHNSKNIQYF.

Many counts were recorded for this clonotype. This CDR3 is CAGGELFF. The CDR3 nucleotides are TGTGCCGGCGGGGAGCTGTTTTTT. This rearrangement joins TRBV6-1 to TRBJ2-2; no clear D. The CDR3 is 8 residues long. V lost 11 bases, J lost 7 bases, and 2 bases lay in between. In germline, CDR1 is MNHNS, CDR2 SASEGT.

This clonotype was seen ten or more times. As the CDR3 is not closed by the conserved phenylalanine or tryptophan, this likely results from a read error. This rearrangement joins TRBV20-1 to TRBJ2-7; no definite D call. CDR1 and CDR2 from the germline V gene are DFQATT and SNEGSKA (reference sequence). Trimming removed 5 bases from V and 4 bases from J, with 15 bases in between. CDR3 length equals 13 residues. CDR3 sequence: CSAALTDLYEQYS. The CDR3 DNA is TGCAGTGCTGCCTTAACCGACTTATACGAGCAGTACTCC.

At least ten counts were recorded for this clonotype. This rearrangement joins TRBV6-1 to TRBJ1-5; D possibly corresponds to TRBD1 (5 bases). This CDR3 is 15 amino acids long. Trimming shortened V by 2 bases and J by 1 base, and 9 bases separated the two germline ends. The germline V gene has CDR1 MNHNS and CDR2 SASEGT. CDR3 nucleotides: TGTGCCAGCAGTGAAATTGGGGGGAGCAATCAGCCCCAGCATTTT. It is translated as CASSEIGGSNQPQHF.

This clonotype was seen a few times. The J gene is TRBJ2-7, the V gene TRBV30; D is perhaps TRBD2 (6 bases). CDR3 length equals 12 residues. CDR1 GTSNPN and CDR2 SVGIG come from the germline V gene (reference sequence). The V end was cut by 4 bases, the J end by 5 bases, with 12 bases between. In nucleotides, the CDR3 is TGTGCCTGGAAGACGAGGAGGGACGAGCAGTACTTC. Translating gives CAWKTRRDEQYF.

The chain recombines TRBV4-1 with TRBJ2-5, with D perhaps matching TRBD1 (6 bases). V was cut by 0 bases and J by 2 bases, with 10 bases left in between. Germline CDR1 MGHRA, CDR2 YSYEKL. The CDR3 sequence is 15 residues long. The CDR3 here is CASSQEGRGQETQYF. For the CDR3, the DNA is TGCGCCAGCAGCCAAGAGGGCAGGGGACAAGAGACCCAGTACTTC.

This clonotype was detected ten times or more. V usage is TRBV29-1 and J usage is TRBJ2-7; D is unresolved. The CDR3 is 11 residues long. Germline-derived CDR1 and CDR2 are SQVTM and ANQGSEA. V gave up 4 bases and J gave up 1 base, with 5 bases separating them. The CDR3 nucleotides are TGCAGCGTTGCGAGGTCCTACGAGCAGTACTTC. Protein: CSVARSYEQYF.

This clonotype was found many times. The chain uses TRBV12-3 or TRBV12-4 and TRBJ2-7, with a possible D match to TRBD1 (5 bases). Trimming removed 1 base at V and 2 bases at J, with 12 bases between. CDR3 length: 15 amino acids. The DNA for the CDR3 is TGTGCCAGCAGTTTAGGCACTCAGGGTACCTACGAGCAGTACTTC. Translation gives CASSLGTQGTYEQYF.

This clonotype was observed at least ten times. The chain uses TRBV6-2 or TRBV6-3 and TRBJ2-7; 10 bases line up with TRBD1. Per germline, CDR1 MNHEY and CDR2 SVGEGT. The ends lost 8 bases at V and 5 bases at J; junction bases unmatched: 3. CDR3 length: 12 residues. The CDR3 sequence is CASRDRGDEQYF. The CDR3 DNA reads as TGTGCCAGCCGGGACAGGGGCGACGAGCAGTACTTC.

This clonotype was counted many times. The genes are TRBV5-1 and TRBJ1-5; TRBD1 is a possible D gene (5 bases). V lost 5 bases, J lost 3 bases, and 15 bases lay in between. Germline CDR1 SGHRS, CDR2 YFSETQ. The CDR3 totals 15 residues. CDR3 protein: CASRKGEGLNQPQHF. The CDR3 nucleotides read TGCGCCAGCAGGAAAGGGGAGGGCCTCAATCAGCCCCAGCATTTT.

This clonotype was picked up many times. The genes are TRBV12-3 or TRBV12-4 and TRBJ2-7, with D unclear. Trimming left V 6 bases short and J 2 bases short, with 14 bases between. The CDR3 covers 14 residues. CDR3 in amino acids: CASRWAADTYEQYF. DNA of the CDR3: TGTGCCAGCAGATGGGCGGCGGATACCTACGAGCAGTACTTC.

This clonotype was picked up a small number of times. This chain joins TRBV20-1 and TRBJ2-1; 9 bases agree with TRBD2. The CDR3 has 15 amino acids. The J segment lost 4 bases and the V segment lost 0 bases, leaving 4 bases of the junction unmatched. Germline V gene data show CDR1 as DFQATT and CDR2 as SNEGSKA (reference sequence). The CDR3 nucleotides are TGCAGTGCTAGAGATAGCGGGAGTGGTTACAATGAGCAGTTCTTC. Its translation is CSARDSGSGYNEQFF.

This clonotype appeared many times. V and J are TRBV6-5 and TRBJ1-6, with 10 bases identical to TRBD1. After removal of 7 bases from V and 10 bases from J, the junction contained 13 bases not matched to a gene. This CDR3 is 16 amino acids long. Looked up from germline, CDR1 is MNHEY and CDR2 is SVGAGI. CDR3 nucleotides: TGTGCCAGCACCGTTTGGGGGACAGGGGCTCGATCACCCCTCCACTTT. It encodes CASTVWGTGARSPLHF.